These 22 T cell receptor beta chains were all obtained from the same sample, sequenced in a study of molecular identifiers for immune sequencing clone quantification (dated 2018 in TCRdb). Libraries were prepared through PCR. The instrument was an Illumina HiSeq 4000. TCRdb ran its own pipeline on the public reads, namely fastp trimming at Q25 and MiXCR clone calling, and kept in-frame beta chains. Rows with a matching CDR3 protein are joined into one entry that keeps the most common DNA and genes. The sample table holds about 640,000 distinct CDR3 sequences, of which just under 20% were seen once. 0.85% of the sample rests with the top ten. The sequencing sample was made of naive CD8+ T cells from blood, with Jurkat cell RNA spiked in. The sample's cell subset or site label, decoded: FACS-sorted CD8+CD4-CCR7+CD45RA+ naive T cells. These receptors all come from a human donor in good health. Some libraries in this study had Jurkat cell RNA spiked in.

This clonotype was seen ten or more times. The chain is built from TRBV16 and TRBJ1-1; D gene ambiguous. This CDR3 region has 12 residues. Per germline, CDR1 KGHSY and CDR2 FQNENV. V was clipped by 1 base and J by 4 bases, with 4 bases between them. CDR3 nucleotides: TGTGCCAGCAGCCAATTGATCACTGAAGCTTTCTTT. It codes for CASSQLITEAFF. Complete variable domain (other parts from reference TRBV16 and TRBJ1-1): GEEVAQTPKHLVRGEGQKAKLYCAPIKGHSYVFWYQQVLKNEFKFLISFQNENVFDETGMPKERFSAKCLPNSPCSLEIQATKLEDSAVYFCASSQLITEAFFGQGTRLTVV.

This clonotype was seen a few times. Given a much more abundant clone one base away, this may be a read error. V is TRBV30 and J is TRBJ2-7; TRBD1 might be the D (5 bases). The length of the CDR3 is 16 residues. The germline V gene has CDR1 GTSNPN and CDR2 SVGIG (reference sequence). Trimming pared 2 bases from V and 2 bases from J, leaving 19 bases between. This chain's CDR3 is CAWSLTAQVFPYEQYF. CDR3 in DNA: TGTGCCTGGAGTCTGACAGCACAGGTATTCCCCTACGAGCAGTACTTC.

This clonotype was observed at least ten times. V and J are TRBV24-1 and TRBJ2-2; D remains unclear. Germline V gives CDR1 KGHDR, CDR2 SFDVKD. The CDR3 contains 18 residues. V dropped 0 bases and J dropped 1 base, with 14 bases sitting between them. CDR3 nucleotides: TGTGCCACCAGTGATTTGCCCGTGAGTGCCGGGAACACCGGGGAGCTGTTTTTT. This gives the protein CATSDLPVSAGNTGELFF.

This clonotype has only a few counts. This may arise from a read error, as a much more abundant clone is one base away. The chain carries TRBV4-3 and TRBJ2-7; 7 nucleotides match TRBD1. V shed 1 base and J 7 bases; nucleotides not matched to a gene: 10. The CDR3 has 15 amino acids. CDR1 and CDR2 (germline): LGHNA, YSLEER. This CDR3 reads CASSQARGLASEQYF. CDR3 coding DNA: TGCGCCAGCAGCCAAGCTAGGGGGCTGGCGAGTGAGCAGTACTTC.

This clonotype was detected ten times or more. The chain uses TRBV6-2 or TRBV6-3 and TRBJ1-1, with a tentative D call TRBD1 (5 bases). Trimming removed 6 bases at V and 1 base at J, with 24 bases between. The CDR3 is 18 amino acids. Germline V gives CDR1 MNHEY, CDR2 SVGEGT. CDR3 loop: CASSRDRGSRGSNTEAFF. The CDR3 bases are TGTGCCAGCAGCCGTGACAGAGGGTCAAGGGGATCGAACACTGAAGCTTTCTTT.

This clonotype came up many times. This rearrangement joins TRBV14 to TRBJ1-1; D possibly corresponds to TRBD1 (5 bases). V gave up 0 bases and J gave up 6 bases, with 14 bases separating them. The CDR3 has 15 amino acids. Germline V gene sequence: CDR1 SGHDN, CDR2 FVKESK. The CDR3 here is CASSQESRWGAEAFF. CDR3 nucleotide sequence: TGTGCCAGCAGCCAAGAGAGTAGGTGGGGGGCTGAAGCTTTCTTT.

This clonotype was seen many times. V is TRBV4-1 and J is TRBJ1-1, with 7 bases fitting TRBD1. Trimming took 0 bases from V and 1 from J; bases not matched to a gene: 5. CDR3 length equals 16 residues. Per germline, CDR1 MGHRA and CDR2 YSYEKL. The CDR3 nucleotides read TGCGCCAGCAGCCAAGAAAGGGGGCTCTCGAACACTGAAGCTTTCTTT. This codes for CASSQERGLSNTEAFF.

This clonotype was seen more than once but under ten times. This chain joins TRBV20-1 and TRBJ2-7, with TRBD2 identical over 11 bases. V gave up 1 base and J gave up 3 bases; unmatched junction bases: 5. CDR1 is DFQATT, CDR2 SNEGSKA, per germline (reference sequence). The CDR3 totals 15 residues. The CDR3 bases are TGCAGTGCTAGAGGGCGGACTAGCGGGCTCTACGAGCAGTACTTC. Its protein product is CSARGRTSGLYEQYF.

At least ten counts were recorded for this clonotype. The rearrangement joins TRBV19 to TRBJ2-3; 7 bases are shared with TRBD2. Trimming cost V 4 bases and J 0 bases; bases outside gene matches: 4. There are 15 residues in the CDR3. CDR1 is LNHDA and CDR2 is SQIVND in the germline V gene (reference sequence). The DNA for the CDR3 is TGTGCCAGTAGTAAACTAGCGTCTAGCACAGATACGCAGTATTTT. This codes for CASSKLASSTDTQYF. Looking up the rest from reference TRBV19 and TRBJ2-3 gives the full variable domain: DGGITQSPKYLFRKEGQNVTLSCEQNLNHDAMYWYRQDPGQGLRLIYYSQIVNDFQKGDIAEGYSVSREKKESFPLTVTSAQKNPTAFYLCASSKLASSTDTQYFGPGTRLTVL.

The CDR3 region has the DNA TGTGCCAGCAGCCAAGTTAGCGGCTTAGAGACCCAGTACTTC. This codes for CASSQVSGLETQYF. The genes are TRBV3-2 and TRBJ2-5; TRBD2, the table's D call, was not compared with the DNA. TRBV3-2 is tagged as a pseudogene. The CDR3 runs 14 residues.

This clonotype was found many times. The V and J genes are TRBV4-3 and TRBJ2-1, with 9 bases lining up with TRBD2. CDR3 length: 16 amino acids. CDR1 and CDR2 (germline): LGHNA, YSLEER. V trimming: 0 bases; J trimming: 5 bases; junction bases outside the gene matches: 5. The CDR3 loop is CASSQEVAGADNEQFF. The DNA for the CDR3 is TGCGCCAGCAGCCAAGAGGTAGCGGGGGCCGACAATGAGCAGTTCTTC.

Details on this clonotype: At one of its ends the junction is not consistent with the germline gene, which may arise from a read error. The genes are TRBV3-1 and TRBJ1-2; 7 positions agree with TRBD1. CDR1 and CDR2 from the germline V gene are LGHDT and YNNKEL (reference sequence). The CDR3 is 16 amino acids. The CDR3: CASSQDRSRGRGGYAF. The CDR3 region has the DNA TGTGCCAGCAGCCAAGATCGAAGCAGGGGAAGAGGGGGCTACGCCTTC.

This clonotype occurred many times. The CDR3 here is CASSQDLAGITDTQYF. In nucleotides, the CDR3 is TGCGCCAGCAGCCAAGACCTAGCCGGTATCACAGATACGCAGTATTTT. The chain links TRBV4-3 to TRBJ2-3, with D perhaps matching TRBD2 (5 bases). Trimming removed 0 bases at V and 2 bases at J, with 12 bases between. CDR1 LGHNA and CDR2 YSLEER come from the germline V gene. This CDR3 contains 16 residues.

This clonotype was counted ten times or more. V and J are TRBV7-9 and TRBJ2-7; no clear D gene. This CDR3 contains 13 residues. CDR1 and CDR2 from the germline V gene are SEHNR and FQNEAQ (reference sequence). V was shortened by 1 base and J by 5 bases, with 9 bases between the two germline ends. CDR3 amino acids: CASSLVNMNEQYF. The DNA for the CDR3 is TGTGCCAGCAGCTTAGTGAATATGAACGAGCAGTACTTC.

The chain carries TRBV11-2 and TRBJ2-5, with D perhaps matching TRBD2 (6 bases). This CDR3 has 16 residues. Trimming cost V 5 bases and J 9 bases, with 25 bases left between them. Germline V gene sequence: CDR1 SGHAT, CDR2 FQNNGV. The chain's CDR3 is CASSLVLGTSSGSQYF. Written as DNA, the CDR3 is TGTGCCAGCAGCCTCGTCTTAGGGACTTCAAGTGGGTCCCAGTACTTC.

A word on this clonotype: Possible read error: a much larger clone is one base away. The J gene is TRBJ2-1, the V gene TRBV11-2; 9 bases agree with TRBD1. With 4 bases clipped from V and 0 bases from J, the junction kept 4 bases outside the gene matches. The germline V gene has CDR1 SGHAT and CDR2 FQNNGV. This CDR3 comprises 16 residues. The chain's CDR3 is CASSSDRGPSYNEQFF. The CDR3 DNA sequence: TGTGCCAGCAGCTCGGACAGGGGCCCCTCCTACAATGAGCAGTTCTTC.

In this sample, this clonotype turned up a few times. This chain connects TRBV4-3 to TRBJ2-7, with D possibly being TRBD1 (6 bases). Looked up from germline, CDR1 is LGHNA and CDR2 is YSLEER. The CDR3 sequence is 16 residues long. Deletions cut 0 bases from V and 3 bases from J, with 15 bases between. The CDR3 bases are TGCGCCAGCAGCCAAGATTCAGGGGTAATGGGCTACGAGCAGTACTTC. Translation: CASSQDSGVMGYEQYF.

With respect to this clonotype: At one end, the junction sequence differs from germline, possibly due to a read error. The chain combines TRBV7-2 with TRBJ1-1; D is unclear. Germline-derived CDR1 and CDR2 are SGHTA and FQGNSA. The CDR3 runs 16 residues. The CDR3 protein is CASSLAGWGDFTEAFF. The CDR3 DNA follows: TGTGCCAGCAGCCTAGCGGGTTGGGGTGATTTTACTGAAGCTTTCTTT. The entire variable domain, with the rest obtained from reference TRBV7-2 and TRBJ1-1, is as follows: GAGVSQSPSNKVTEKGKDVELRCDPISGHTALYWYRQSLGQGLEFLIYFQGNSAPDKSGLPSDRFSAERTGGSVSTLTIQRTQQEDSAVYLCASSLAGWGDFTEAFFGQGTRLTVV.

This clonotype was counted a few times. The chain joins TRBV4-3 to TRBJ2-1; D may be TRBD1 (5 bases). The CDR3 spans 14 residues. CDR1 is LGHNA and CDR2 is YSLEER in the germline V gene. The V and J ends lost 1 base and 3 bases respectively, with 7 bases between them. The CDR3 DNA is TGCGCCAGCAGCCAAGGGACAAACTACAATGAGCAGTTCTTC. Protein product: CASSQGTNYNEQFF.

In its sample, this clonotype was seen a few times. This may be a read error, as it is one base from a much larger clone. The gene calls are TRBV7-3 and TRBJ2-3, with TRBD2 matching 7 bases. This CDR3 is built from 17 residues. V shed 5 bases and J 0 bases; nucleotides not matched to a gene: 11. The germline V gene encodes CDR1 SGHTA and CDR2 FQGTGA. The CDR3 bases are TGTGCCAGCAGCCCAACCTCTAGCGGCCAGAGCACAGATACGCAGTATTTT. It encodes CASSPTSSGQSTDTQYF.

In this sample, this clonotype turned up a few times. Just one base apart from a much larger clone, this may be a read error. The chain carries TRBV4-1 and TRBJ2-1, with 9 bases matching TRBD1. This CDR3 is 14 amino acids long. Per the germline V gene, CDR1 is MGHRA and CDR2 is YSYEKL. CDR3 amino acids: CATSGGTGSDEQFF. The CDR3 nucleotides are TGCGCCACCAGCGGAGGGACAGGGTCTGATGAGCAGTTCTTC.

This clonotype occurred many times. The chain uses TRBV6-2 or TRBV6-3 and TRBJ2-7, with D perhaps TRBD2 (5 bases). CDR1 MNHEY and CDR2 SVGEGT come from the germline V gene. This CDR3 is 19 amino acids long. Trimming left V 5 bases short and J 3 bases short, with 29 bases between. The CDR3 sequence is CASSPTLRKRGEYRYEQYF. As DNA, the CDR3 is TGTGCCAGCAGTCCTACCTTACGAAAGCGTGGGGAGTACCGCTACGAGCAGTACTTC.